The T cell receptor beta chain described here comes from a study of T cells in Graves' hyperthyroidism and ophthalmopathy. Study-wide results and limits: The majority of expanded thyroid clonotypes above 0.001 also appeared in blood. The model foresaw ophthalmopathy a median around 6 months prior to onset. Patients with ophthalmopathy were separated from those with stable hyperthyroidism by a 13 V-J model.

Germline values: CDR1 DFQATT, CDR2 SNEGSKA (reference sequence). This CDR3 is built from 14 residues. V lost 6 bases, J lost 4 bases, and 7 bases stayed unmatched. Exclusion of a patient resulted from uncontrolled infection, other autoimmune disease, pregnancy or lactation. Notes on this clonotype: The antigen remains undetermined.

The source material, RNA transcripts, was used to amplify TCR beta CDR3 regions. The study used the HTBI primer set for a first-round RT-PCR of the TCR CDR3. In TCRdb, the multiplex PCR reads were re-called with MiXCR into one record per CDR3 protein. In the table there are over 650,000 distinct CDR3 sequences, just under 45% of which are singletons. The TCR sequence derives from an adult man with Graves' disease, either hyperthyroidism or ophthalmopathy (not recorded which). The V gene is TRBV20-1, the J gene TRBJ1-2; the match to TRBD1 covers 11 bases. Input material: peripheral blood or thyroid tissue (not recorded which). CDR3 nucleotides: TGCAGTGCAACAACCGGGACAGGGGGCTATGGCTACACCTTC. It is translated as CSATTGTGGYGYTF.